Below, 7 T cell receptor beta chains from the same sample are listed, as sequenced in a study of response to subunit inactivated influenza vaccine. TCRdb reprocessed the RT-PCR reads with MiXCR, giving one entry per CDR3 protein. The data show 170,000 or so distinct CDR3 sequences, 9.5% to 12% seen once. The material was CD8+ T cells sorted from PBMCs, obtained roughly 24 months after vaccination. These receptors came from a man between 50 and 70 years old who received an inactivated influenza vaccine.

This clonotype appeared a few times. V is TRBV19 and J is TRBJ2-7; 9 nucleotides line up with TRBD2. With 3 bases clipped from V and 0 bases from J, the junction kept 3 bases outside the gene matches. Looked up from germline, CDR1 is LNHDA and CDR2 is SQIVND (reference sequence). CDR3 length: 15 amino acids. This chain's CDR3 is CASSILLAGSYEQYF. CDR3 nucleotides: TGTGCCAGTAGTATCCTACTAGCGGGCTCCTACGAGCAGTACTTC.

This clonotype showed up just a few times. This sequence joins TRBV20-1 and TRBJ1-1; D is possibly TRBD1 (6 bases). This CDR3 is built from 14 residues. Germline CDR1 reads DFQATT; CDR2 reads SNEGSKA (reference sequence). CDR3 sequence reads: CTQWRGEGNTEAFF. CDR3 coding DNA: TGCACTCAGTGGAGGGGGGAGGGGAACACTGAAGCTTTCTTT.

This chain uses TRBV2 with TRBJ1-2; weak D call: TRBD1 (5 bases). The V end was cut by 3 bases, the J end by 4 bases, with 9 bases between. This CDR3 has 13 residues. In germline, CDR1 is SNHLY, CDR2 FYNNEI. The CDR3 DNA reads as TGTGCCAGCAGTGAGGGGGTCCCCTATGGCTACACCTTC. Translated, it gives CASSEGVPYGYTF.

This clonotype was detected only a few times. The chain uses TRBV28 and TRBJ2-7; D gene uncertain. Trimming pared 5 bases from V and 0 bases from J, leaving 17 bases between. Germline loops: CDR1 MDHEN, CDR2 SYDVKM. The CDR3 runs to 16 residues. In nucleotides, the CDR3 is TGTGCCAGCAGTCTCGCCTTGGGCGGCACCTCCTACGAGCAGTACTTC. This translates into CASSLALGGTSYEQYF.

Many counts were recorded for this clonotype. The chain joins TRBV12-3 or TRBV12-4 to TRBJ2-3; no reliable D call. Trimming stripped 3 bases from V and 5 bases from J, with 6 bases between. This CDR3 region has 12 residues. The CDR3 loop is CASSFMGDTQYF. The DNA of the CDR3 is TGTGCCAGCAGTTTTATGGGAGATACGCAGTATTTT.

This clonotype was counted many times. The genes are TRBV7-9 and TRBJ1-2; D is unresolved. The germline gives CDR1 SEHNR, CDR2 FQNEAQ (reference sequence). CDR3 length: 14 residues. The V end was cut by 5 bases, the J end by 2 bases, with 12 bases between. DNA of the CDR3: TGTGCCAGCAGCCCGAAGGGAAGCAACTATGGCTACACCTTC. Translating it yields CASSPKGSNYGYTF.

There are many counts of this clonotype. CDR3 in amino acids: CASSALGTSGDTQYF. CDR3 bases: TGTGCCAGCAGCGCCCTCGGGACTAGTGGAGATACGCAGTATTTT. The chain uses TRBV9 and TRBJ2-3; 8 bases map to TRBD2. CDR1 and CDR2 (germline): SGDLS, YYNGEE. V shed 3 bases and J 5 bases; nucleotides not matched to a gene: 8. This CDR3 region has 15 residues.